This entry lists 7 T cell receptor beta chains sequenced from one sample in a study of shared clonotypes between healthy human individuals. The assay was immunoSEQ multiplex PCR, and TCRdb's table has in-frame clones only and misses some. Of 650,000 to 700,000 clones in the sample, 90% are singletons; the top ten hold about a third. The sample was memory CD8+ T cells from PBMCs. Specified subset: CD45RO+ cells pooled with CCR7-negative TemRA cells. Receptors were obtained from a man younger than 35 in good health. Some clones in this sample may be carry-over from other donors' samples.

The rearrangement joins TRBV4-3 to TRBJ2-4; 11 positions agree with TRBD2. The CDR3 consists of 17 residues. Germline V gene data show CDR1 as LGHNA and CDR2 as YSLEER. Trimming at V came to 0 bases and at J to 6 bases, leaving 7 bases not matched to a gene. CDR3 amino acids: CASSQDTSGSERNIQYF. The CDR3 DNA sequence: TGCGCCAGCAGCCAAGATACTAGCGGGAGTGAGAGAAACATTCAGTACTTC.

This clone was detected once. This rearrangement joins TRBV6-6 to TRBJ2-5, with D unclear. V lost 4 bases to trimming and J lost 1 base, with 7 bases between them. This CDR3 spans 13 amino acids. Germline CDR1 and CDR2: MNHNY and SVGAGI (reference sequence). The CDR3 DNA reads as TGTGCCAGCAGTTTTCTCCTCCAAGAGACCCAGTACTTC. It yields the protein CASSFLLQETQYF.

The V gene is TRBV7-6, the J gene TRBJ2-7, with D unresolved. The CDR3 is made up of 13 amino acids. V lost 5 bases, J lost 3 bases, and 11 bases lay in between. CDR1 is SGHVS, CDR2 FNYEAQ, per germline. The CDR3 bases are TGTGCCAGCAGCCGCCCTCCGCACTACGAGCAGTACTTC. Translated: CASSRPPHYEQYF.

This clone appeared once. The chain links TRBV18 to TRBJ2-2; 13 nucleotides line up with TRBD2. The CDR3 sequence is 17 residues long. The V gene's germline CDR1 is KGHSH and CDR2 LQKENI. Trimming at V came to 3 bases and at J to 4 bases, leaving 5 bases not matched to a gene. Here the CDR3 reads CASSPGLAGVSTGELFF. The CDR3 bases are TGTGCCAGCTCACCCGGACTAGCGGGAGTTTCCACCGGGGAGCTGTTTTTT.

This clone has only one observation. V gene TRBV11-2 combines with J gene TRBJ1-2; 9 bases map to TRBD1. The CDR3 length is 17 residues. V lost 5 bases to trimming and J lost 4 bases; unmatched junction nucleotides: 14. CDR1 and CDR2 (germline): SGHAT, FQNNGV. The CDR3 sequence: CASSPSLWTGEAYGYTF. DNA for the CDR3: TGTGCCAGCAGCCCCTCACTTTGGACAGGGGAGGCCTATGGCTACACCTTC.

V and J are TRBV19 and TRBJ1-5; D unresolved. This CDR3 region has 13 residues. Trimming cost V 3 bases and J 3 bases, with 6 bases left between them. CDR1 LNHDA and CDR2 SQIVND come from the germline V gene (reference sequence). CDR3 DNA: TGTGCCAGTAGTATGATAAACAATCAGCCCCAGCATTTT. The encoded protein is CASSMINNQPQHF.

The J gene is TRBJ2-3, the V gene TRBV27; 7 nucleotides line up with TRBD1. The germline V gene has CDR1 MNHEY and CDR2 SMNVEV (reference sequence). The CDR3 length is 16 residues. Losses at the gene ends were 2 bases for V and 1 base for J; bases not matched to a gene: 6. CDR3 in amino acids: CASSLGQALGTDTQYF. As DNA, the CDR3 is TGTGCCAGCAGTTTAGGACAGGCCTTAGGCACAGATACGCAGTATTTT.